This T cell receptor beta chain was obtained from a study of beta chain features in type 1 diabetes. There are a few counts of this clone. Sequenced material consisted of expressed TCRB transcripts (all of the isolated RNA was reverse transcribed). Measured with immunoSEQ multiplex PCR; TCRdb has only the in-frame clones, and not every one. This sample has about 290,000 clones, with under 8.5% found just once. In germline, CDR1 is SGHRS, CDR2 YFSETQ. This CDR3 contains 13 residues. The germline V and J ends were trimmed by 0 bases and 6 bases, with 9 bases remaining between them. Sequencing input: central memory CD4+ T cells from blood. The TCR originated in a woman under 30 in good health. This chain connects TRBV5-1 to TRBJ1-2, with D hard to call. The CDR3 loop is CASSLGQADGYTF. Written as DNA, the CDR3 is TGCGCCAGCAGCTTGGGGCAGGCGGATGGCTACACCTTC.